The clone carrying this T cell receptor (beta chain) was found many times. The data were obtained in a study of early T cells in non-severe SARS-CoV-2 infection. Study details: The sequenced material was bulk RNA from unsorted whole blood, and its chains were unpaired.

Attached unique molecular identifiers marked individual cDNA molecules. TCRdb reprocessed the 5' RACE reads via MiXCR and lists one record per CDR3 protein. The repertoire consists of about 19,000 distinct CDR3 sequences, with roughly 4.3% occurring once and the leading ten covering about 7%. The CDR3 length is 13 residues. The sample consisted of whole blood. The clonotype was recovered from an adult who was a healthcare worker with PCR-confirmed SARS-CoV-2 infection or an uninfected control (not recorded which). V and J are TRBV21-1 and TRBJ1-1. TRBV21-1 is a recognized pseudogene. The CDR3 loop reads CASADHHDTEAFF. The CDR3, as DNA: TGTGCCAGCGCCGACCATCACGACACTGAAGCTTTCTTT.